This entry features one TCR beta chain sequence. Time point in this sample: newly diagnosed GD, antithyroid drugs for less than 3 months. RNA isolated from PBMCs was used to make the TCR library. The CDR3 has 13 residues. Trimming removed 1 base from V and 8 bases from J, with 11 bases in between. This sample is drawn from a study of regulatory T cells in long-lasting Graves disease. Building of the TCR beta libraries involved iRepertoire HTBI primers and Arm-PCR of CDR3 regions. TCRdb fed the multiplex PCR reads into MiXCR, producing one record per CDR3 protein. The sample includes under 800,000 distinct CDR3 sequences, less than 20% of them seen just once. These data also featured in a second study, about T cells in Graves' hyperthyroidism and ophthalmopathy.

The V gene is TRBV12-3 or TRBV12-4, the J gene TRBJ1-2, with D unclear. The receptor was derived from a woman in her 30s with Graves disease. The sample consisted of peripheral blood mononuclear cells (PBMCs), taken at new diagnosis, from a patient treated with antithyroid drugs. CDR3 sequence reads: CASSLVGPMGYTF. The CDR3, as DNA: TGTGCCAGCAGTTTAGTCGGGCCCATGGGCTACACCTTC.